This T cell receptor beta chain was captured by sequencing in a study of T cells after yellow fever vaccination. Overall study findings and caveats: Reappearance after the booster was seen for most primary-vaccination clones, at 96% CD4 and 75% to 90% CD8.

TCRdb used MiXCR to reprocess the 5' RACE reads, holding one entry per CDR3 protein. Of some 600,000 distinct CDR3 sequences listed, less than 20% are singletons. Concerning this clonotype: Its specificity is not known.

Trimming at V came to 4 bases and at J to 7 bases, leaving 8 bases not matched to a gene. This CDR3 has 14 amino acids. CDR1 and CDR2 from the germline V gene are MGHRA and YSYEKL. The rearrangement uses TRBV4-1 and TRBJ2-3; 7 bases fit TRBD2. The TCR comes from a man between 18 and 29 years old who received the YFV17D yellow fever vaccine. Here the sequenced sample was PBMCs, taken about 5 days after the first yellow fever vaccination. CDR3 region: CASSLLLATHTQYF. The CDR3 nucleotides are TGCGCCAGCAGCCTATTACTAGCGACGCATACGCAGTATTTT.